The entry below describes one T cell receptor beta chain. The entry originates in a study of technical replicates of blood from a few donors. Repertoires were generated with immunoSEQ multiplex PCR, while TCRdb's copy carries only in-frame clones and drops some. The profile shows roughly 12,000 clones, about 94% of them singletons. CDR3 length: 13 amino acids. Germline CDR1 reads GTSNPN; CDR2 reads SVGIG (reference sequence). V was trimmed by 5 bases and J by 9 bases, leaving 19 bases between them. The sample consisted of PBMCs. This chain joins TRBV30 and TRBJ1-2, with D possibly matching TRBD1 (5 bases). The sequence was collected from a human donor in good health. CDR3 protein: CAWAVGGISSYTF. CDR3 bases: TGTGCCTGGGCGGTGGGGGGGATTAGTAGCTACACCTTC.